The 17 T cell receptor beta chains below all came from one sample that was sequenced in a study of cytomegalovirus exposure and HLA in healthy donors. Primers: 60 Vbeta forward and 13 Jbeta reverse. Using immunoSEQ multiplex PCR, the repertoire was profiled, and TCRdb retains in-frame clones only, with some absent. The repertoire holds about 150,000 clones, with approximately 80% as singletons. Sample: PBMCs. These TCRs come from a middle-aged woman in good health and CMV-seropositive.

This clone has only one observation. The gene calls are TRBV2 and TRBJ2-5; tentative D call: TRBD2 (5 bases). The CDR3 is made up of 16 amino acids. The V and J ends lost 6 bases and 4 bases respectively, with 21 bases between them. Germline CDR1 and CDR2: SNHLY and FYNNEI. The CDR3: CASRFALRESPETQYF. The CDR3, as DNA: TGTGCCAGCAGGTTTGCTTTGAGGGAGTCCCCAGAGACCCAGTACTTC.

The DNA of the CDR3 is TGTGCCAGTAGTATAGATGAGTCAGATACGAGGAATCAGCCCCAGCATTTT. Translated: CASSIDESDTRNQPQHF. The chain is built from TRBV19 and TRBJ1-5; D call uncertain. Trimming shortened V by 0 bases and J by 4 bases, and 16 bases separated the two germline ends. CDR3 size: 17 residues. Germline V gene lookup returns CDR1 LNHDA and CDR2 SQIVND (reference sequence).

The rearrangement joins TRBV29-1 to TRBJ2-1; TRBD2 matches at 7 bases. This CDR3 is built from 12 residues. CDR1 is SQVTM, CDR2 ANQGSEA, per germline. The V segment lost 5 bases and the J segment 8 bases; nucleotides outside the gene matches: 6. CDR3 bases: TGCAGCGTTCGCGGGAGCTCGCATGAGCAGTTCTTC. As protein: CSVRGSSHEQFF.

The chain is built from TRBV7-9 and TRBJ2-7; D may be TRBD2 (6 bases). Germline V gene lookup returns CDR1 SEHNR and CDR2 FQNEAQ (reference sequence). V was pared by 4 bases and J by 4 bases, with 20 bases between. The CDR3 is 16 residues long. CDR3 loop: CASSSYGGRPGYEQYF. As DNA, the CDR3 is TGTGCCAGCAGCTCATACGGGGGAAGACCTGGTTACGAGCAGTACTTC.

This clone was counted between two and nine times. The chain joins TRBV28 to TRBJ2-2, with 8 bases lining up with TRBD2. The junction had 3 bases not matched to a gene; V was cut back by 5 bases and J by 4 bases. Germline CDR1 reads MDHEN; CDR2 reads SYDVKM. CDR3 length equals 14 residues. CDR3 DNA sequence: TGTGCCAGCAGTCGGGGGGGGAGCACCGGGGAGCTGTTTTTT. It translates to CASSRGGSTGELFF.

This clone has just a few counts. The chain has TRBV6-6 and TRBJ1-3; the D gene is possibly TRBD1 (5 bases). Trimming took off 3 bases at V and 1 base at J, with 10 bases between the two ends. CDR1 and CDR2 (germline): MNHNY, SVGAGI (reference sequence). This CDR3 contains 15 residues. CDR3 nucleotides: TGTGCCAGCAGTTATCAGGGCCCATCTGGAAACACCATATATTTT. Translated: CASSYQGPSGNTIYF.

The chain has TRBV6-5 and TRBJ2-7; 9 positions agree with TRBD2. The V segment lost 4 bases and the J segment 3 bases; nucleotides outside the gene matches: 4. The germline CDR1 and CDR2 sequences are MNHEY and SVGAGI. The CDR3 covers 14 residues. CDR3 protein: CASSSTSGLYEQYF. CDR3 bases: TGTGCCAGCAGTTCGACTAGCGGTCTCTACGAGCAGTACTTC.

This rearrangement joins TRBV4-1 to TRBJ2-3; D may be TRBD1 (6 bases). Per germline, CDR1 MGHRA and CDR2 YSYEKL. The CDR3 extends over 15 amino acids. The V and J ends lost 3 bases and 6 bases respectively, with 16 bases between them. The CDR3 reads CASSHITGSKDTQYF. DNA for the CDR3: TGCGCCAGCAGCCATATAACAGGGTCTAAGGATACGCAGTATTTT.

This chain uses TRBV5-1 with TRBJ2-7, with 9 bases that match TRBD2. Trimming removed 5 bases from V and 6 bases from J; junction bases left unmatched: 9. CDR1 and CDR2 from the germline V gene are SGHRS and YFSETQ. The CDR3 runs to 14 residues. This CDR3 reads CASSGLAGFGEQYF. The CDR3 bases are TGCGCCAGCAGTGGGCTAGCGGGATTCGGCGAGCAGTACTTC.

The J gene is TRBJ2-7, the V gene TRBV9; D is possibly TRBD1 (6 bases). Per the germline V gene, CDR1 is SGDLS and CDR2 is YYNGEE. This CDR3 contains 15 residues. V was shortened by 0 bases and J by 7 bases, with 17 bases between the two germline ends. Here the CDR3 reads CASSVVAGTTGEQYF. DNA for the CDR3: TGTGCCAGCAGCGTAGTCGCTGGGACGACAGGAGAGCAGTACTTC. The whole variable domain, filled in from reference TRBV9 and TRBJ2-7, reads DSGVTQTPKHLITATGQRVTLRCSPRSGDLSVYWYQQSLDQGLQFLIQYYNGEERAKGNILERFSAQQFPDLHSELNLSSLELGDSALYFCASSVVAGTTGEQYFGPGTRLTVT.

J is TRBJ2-2 and V is TRBV11-3; D gene uncertain. V shed 5 bases and J shed 2 bases, with 9 bases lying between them. The length of the CDR3 is 14 residues. The V gene's germline CDR1 is SGHNT and CDR2 YENEEA. The CDR3: CASSHTVNTGELFF. CDR3 in DNA: TGTGCCAGCAGCCATACAGTAAACACCGGGGAGCTGTTTTTT.

The genes are TRBV7-4 and TRBJ1-5; no reliable D call. Trimming removed 5 bases from V and 5 bases from J, with 22 bases in between. CDR3 length equals 17 residues. Germline CDR1 reads SGHVT; CDR2 reads SQSDAQ. The CDR3 loop reads CASSPTALRGRDQPQHF. CDR3 sequence (DNA): TGTGCCAGCAGCCCTACGGCCTTACGCGGCCGGGATCAGCCCCAGCATTTT.

This chain links TRBV29-1 with TRBJ2-6, with D unresolved. The CDR3 runs to 13 residues. CDR1 and CDR2 from the germline V gene are SQVTM and ANQGSEA. Trimming removed 4 bases at V and 1 base at J, with 5 bases between. CDR3 sequence (DNA): TGCAGCGTTGCTCCGTCTGGGGCCAACGTCCTGACTTTC. Its translation is CSVAPSGANVLTF.

This clone was observed a few times. J is TRBJ1-4 and V is TRBV28; D is perhaps TRBD1 (6 bases). V was clipped by 5 bases and J by 1 base, with 14 bases between them. The CDR3 spans 16 residues. The germline gives CDR1 MDHEN, CDR2 SYDVKM. The CDR3: CASSKQGLGTNEKLFF. The CDR3 DNA reads TGTGCCAGCAGTAAACAGGGTTTGGGAACTAATGAAAAACTGTTTTTT.

The gene calls are TRBV30 and TRBJ1-2; tentative D call: TRBD1 (5 bases). There are 14 residues in the CDR3. Trimming pared 0 bases from V and 5 bases from J, leaving 13 bases between. Germline V lookup: CDR1 GTSNPN, CDR2 SVGIG (reference sequence). For the CDR3, the DNA is TGTGCCTGGAGTGTACAGGCGATTGGGTATGGCTACACCTTC. It is translated as CAWSVQAIGYGYTF.

The genes are TRBV9 and TRBJ2-7; the D is unclear. Germline assignment: CDR1 SGDLS and CDR2 YYNGEE. V lost 4 bases to trimming and J lost 6 bases, with 23 bases between them. This CDR3 spans 16 amino acids. The CDR3 sequence: CASSIRGDWKVSEQYF. The CDR3, as DNA: TGTGCCAGCAGCATCAGAGGAGATTGGAAGGTGTCCGAGCAGTACTTC.

The chain has TRBV11-3 and TRBJ2-7; 9 bases match TRBD2. The length of the CDR3 is 16 residues. Per germline, CDR1 SGHNT and CDR2 YENEEA. V lost 5 bases to trimming and J lost 6 bases; unmatched junction nucleotides: 14. Here the CDR3 reads CASSPTSILLAGEQYF. The CDR3 nucleotides read TGTGCCAGCAGCCCGACTTCGATCCTACTAGCGGGCGAGCAGTACTTC.